This T cell receptor (beta chain) was found in a study of T cells in Graves' hyperthyroidism and ophthalmopathy. There are 16 residues in the CDR3. The germline V gene has CDR1 LGHNT and CDR2 FRNRAP. V was clipped by 2 bases and J by 2 bases, with 15 bases between them. With a duration under 2 months, the hyperthyroidism was newly diagnosed in patients aged 18 to 65. Many counts were recorded for this clonotype. The final CDR3 position lacks the conserved phenylalanine or tryptophan, pointing to a likely read error. From RNA transcripts, TCR beta CDR3 regions were amplified. During a first-round RT-PCR of the TCR CDR3, the HTBI primer set was used. TCRdb analysed the multiplex PCR reads with MiXCR anew, one entry per CDR3 protein. The repertoire holds 270,000 or so distinct CDR3 sequences, around 25% seen once, with 20% to 30% in the top ten.

The chain combines TRBV12-5 with TRBJ2-5, with TRBD2 as a possible D gene (5 bases). Material: blood. The sequence was collected from a man aged 40-55 years with Graves' hyperthyroidism that later progressed to Graves' ophthalmopathy. The CDR3 coding sequence is TGTGCTAGTGGTTTGCACGCCCCACGGAGGCAAGAGACCCAGTACCTC. It is translated as CASGLHAPRRQETQYL.